This T cell receptor beta chain was recovered during a study of blood T cells in healthy people across ages. The CDR3 has 15 residues. Germline CDR1 and CDR2: SGHRS and YFSETQ. Between the trimmed V and J ends, which lost 4 bases and 0 bases, there was a span of 13 bases. This clonotype was recorded a few times. The authors ran a second PCR of about 7 to 11 cycles using a sample-barcoded 5' primer and a J-beta primer mix. TCRdb re-analysed the 5' RACE reads in MiXCR, keeping a single row per CDR3 protein. The data contain hundreds of thousands of distinct CDR3 sequences, about 48% of them singletons. Specimen: blood. The V gene is TRBV5-1, the J gene TRBJ1-1; D perhaps matches TRBD1 (5 bases). The origin of this receptor is an elderly man in good health. The CDR3 spells CASSPNSGMNTEAFF. DNA of the CDR3: TGCGCCAGCAGCCCTAACTCAGGGATGAACACTGAAGCTTTCTTT. Combining the CDR3 with reference TRBV5-1 and TRBJ1-1 gives the whole variable domain KAGVTQTPRYLIKTRGQQVTLSCSPISGHRSVSWYQQTPGQGLQFLFEYFSETQRNKGNFPGRFSGRQFSNSRSEMNVSTLELGDSALYLCASSPNSGMNTEAFFGQGTRLTVV.